What follows is one T cell receptor beta chain and its context. Its antigen is undetermined. One end of the junction varies from germline; a read error may be responsible. This sample stems from a study of neurological immune-mediated disorders. The overall study: Relapsing-remitting patients made up most of the roughly 35 multiple sclerosis patients, and secondary progressive patients made up 3.

One entry per CDR3 protein, called by TCRdb with MiXCR from the 5' RACE reads. The table lists around 50,000 distinct CDR3 sequences, approximately 4% of them singletons, with about 3% in the top ten. General study results and limits: Because no CDR3 amino acid sequences were shared across subjects by expanded clones, private repertoires were suggested in all groups.

The receptor was derived from a woman in her 30s with multiple sclerosis. The sample comprised PBMCs.

CDR3 sequence: CASSPGGGGPQNF. The CDR3, as DNA: TGTGCCAGCAGTCCAGGGGGAGGAGGGCCCCAGAATTTT. The chain is built from TRBV2 and TRBJ1-5, with 7 bases lining up with TRBD1. Germline CDR1 is SNHLY and CDR2 is FYNNEI. The CDR3 length is 13 residues.